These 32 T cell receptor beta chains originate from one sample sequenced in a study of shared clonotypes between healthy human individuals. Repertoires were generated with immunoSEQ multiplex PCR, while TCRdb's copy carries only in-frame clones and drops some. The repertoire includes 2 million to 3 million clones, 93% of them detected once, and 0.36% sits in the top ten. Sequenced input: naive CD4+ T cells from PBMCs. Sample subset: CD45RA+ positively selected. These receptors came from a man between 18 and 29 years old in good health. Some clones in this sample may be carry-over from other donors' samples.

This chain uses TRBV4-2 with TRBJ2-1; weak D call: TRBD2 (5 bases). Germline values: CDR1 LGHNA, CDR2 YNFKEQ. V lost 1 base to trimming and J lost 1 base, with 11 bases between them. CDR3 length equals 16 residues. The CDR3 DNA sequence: TGTGCCAGCAGCCAAGTTGAGCGGCAATCCTACAATGAGCAGTTCTTC. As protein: CASSQVERQSYNEQFF.

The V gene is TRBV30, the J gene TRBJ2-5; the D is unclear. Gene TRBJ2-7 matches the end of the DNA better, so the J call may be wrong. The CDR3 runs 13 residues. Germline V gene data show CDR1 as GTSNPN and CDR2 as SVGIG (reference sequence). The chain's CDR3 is CAWSVGAIYEQYF. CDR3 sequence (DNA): TGTGCCTGGAGTGTAGGAGCCATCTACGAGCAGTACTTC.

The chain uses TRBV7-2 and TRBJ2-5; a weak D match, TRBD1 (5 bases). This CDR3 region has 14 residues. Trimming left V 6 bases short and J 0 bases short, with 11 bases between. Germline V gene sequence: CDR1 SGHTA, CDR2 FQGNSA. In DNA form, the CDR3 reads TGTGCCAGCAGTCGAGACAGCAACCAAGAGACCCAGTACTTC. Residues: CASSRDSNQETQYF.

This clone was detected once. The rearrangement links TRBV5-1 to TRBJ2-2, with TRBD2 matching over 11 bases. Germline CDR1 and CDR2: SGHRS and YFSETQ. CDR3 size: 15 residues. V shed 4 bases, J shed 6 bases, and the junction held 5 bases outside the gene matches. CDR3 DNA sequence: TGCGCCAGCAGCACAGTAGCGGGAGGGGCCGGGGAGCTGTTTTTT. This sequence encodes CASSTVAGGAGELFF. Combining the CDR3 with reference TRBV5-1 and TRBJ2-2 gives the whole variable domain KAGVTQTPRYLIKTRGQQVTLSCSPISGHRSVSWYQQTPGQGLQFLFEYFSETQRNKGNFPGRFSGRQFSNSRSEMNVSTLELGDSALYLCASSTVAGGAGELFFGEGSRLTVL.

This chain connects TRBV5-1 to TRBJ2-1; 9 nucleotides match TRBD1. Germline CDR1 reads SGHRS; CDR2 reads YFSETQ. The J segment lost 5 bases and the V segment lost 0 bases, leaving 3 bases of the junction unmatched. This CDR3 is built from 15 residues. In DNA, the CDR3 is TGCGCCAGCAGCTTGGCCGGACAGGGGAACAATGAGCAGTTCTTC. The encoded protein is CASSLAGQGNNEQFF. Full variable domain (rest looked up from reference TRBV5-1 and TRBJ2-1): KAGVTQTPRYLIKTRGQQVTLSCSPISGHRSVSWYQQTPGQGLQFLFEYFSETQRNKGNFPGRFSGRQFSNSRSEMNVSTLELGDSALYLCASSLAGQGNNEQFFGPGTRLTVL.

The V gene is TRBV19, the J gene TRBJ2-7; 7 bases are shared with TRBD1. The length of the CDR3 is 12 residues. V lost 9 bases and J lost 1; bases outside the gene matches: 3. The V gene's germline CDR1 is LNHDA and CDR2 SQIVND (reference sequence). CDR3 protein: CARTGQSYEQYF. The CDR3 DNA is TGTGCCAGGACGGGACAGTCCTACGAGCAGTACTTC.

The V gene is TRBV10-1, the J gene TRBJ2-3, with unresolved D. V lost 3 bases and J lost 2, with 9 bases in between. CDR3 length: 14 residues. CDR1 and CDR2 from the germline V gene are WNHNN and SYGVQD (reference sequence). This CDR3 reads CASSEADNTDTQYF. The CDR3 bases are TGCGCCAGCAGTGAAGCAGATAACACAGATACGCAGTATTTT.

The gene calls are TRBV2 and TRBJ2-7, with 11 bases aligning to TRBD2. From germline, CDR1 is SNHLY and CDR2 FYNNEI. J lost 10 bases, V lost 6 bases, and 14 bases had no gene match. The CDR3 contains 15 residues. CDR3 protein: CASRSVLAGEEEQYF. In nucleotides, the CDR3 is TGTGCCAGCAGATCAGTACTAGCGGGAGAGGAAGAACAGTACTTC.

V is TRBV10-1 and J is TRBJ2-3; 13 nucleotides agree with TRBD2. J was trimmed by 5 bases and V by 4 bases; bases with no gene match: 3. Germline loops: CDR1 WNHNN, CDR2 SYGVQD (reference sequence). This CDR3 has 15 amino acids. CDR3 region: CASSGGLAGEDTQYF. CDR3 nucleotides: TGCGCCAGCAGTGGTGGACTAGCGGGAGAAGATACGCAGTATTTT.

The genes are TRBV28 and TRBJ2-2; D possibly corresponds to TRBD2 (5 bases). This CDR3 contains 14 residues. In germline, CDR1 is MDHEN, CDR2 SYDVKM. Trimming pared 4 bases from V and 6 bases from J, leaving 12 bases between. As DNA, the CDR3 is TGTGCCAGCAGTTCCAGACTAAAACCCGGGGAGCTGTTTTTT. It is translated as CASSSRLKPGELFF.

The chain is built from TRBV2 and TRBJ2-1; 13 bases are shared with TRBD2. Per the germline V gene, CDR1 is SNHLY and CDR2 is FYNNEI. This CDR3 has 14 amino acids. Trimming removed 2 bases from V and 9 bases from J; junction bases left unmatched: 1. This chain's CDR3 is CASSERTSGSEQFF. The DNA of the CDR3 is TGTGCCAGCAGTGAAAGGACTAGCGGGAGTGAGCAGTTCTTC.

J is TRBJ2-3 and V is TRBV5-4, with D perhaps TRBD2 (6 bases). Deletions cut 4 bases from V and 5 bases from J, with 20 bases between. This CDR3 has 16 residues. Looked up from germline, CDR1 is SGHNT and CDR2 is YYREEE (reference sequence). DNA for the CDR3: TGTGCCAGCAGCCCCCCGGGGACTGGGATGAGAGATACGCAGTATTTT. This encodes CASSPPGTGMRDTQYF.

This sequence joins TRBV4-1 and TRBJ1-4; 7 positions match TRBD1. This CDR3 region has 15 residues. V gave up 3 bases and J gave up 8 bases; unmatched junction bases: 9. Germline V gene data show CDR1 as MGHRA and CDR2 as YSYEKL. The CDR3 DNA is TGCGCCAGCAGCCACCTGACAGGGAAAGGAGAAAAACTGTTTTTT. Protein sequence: CASSHLTGKGEKLFF.

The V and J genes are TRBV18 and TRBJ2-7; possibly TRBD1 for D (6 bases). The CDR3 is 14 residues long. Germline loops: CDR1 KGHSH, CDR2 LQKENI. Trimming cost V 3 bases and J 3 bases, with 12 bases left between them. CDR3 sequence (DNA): TGTGCCAGCTCACCTGGGACATCAGTCTACGAGCAGTACTTC. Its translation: CASSPGTSVYEQYF.

In DNA, the CDR3 is TGTGCCAGCAGCGAACTAGCGGGAGGGAACACCGGGGAGCTGTTTTTT. This sequence encodes CASSELAGGNTGELFF. The V call is TRBV28, the J call TRBJ2-2, with 12 bases identical to TRBD2. Unmatched junction bases numbered 3, after V lost 6 bases and J lost 1 base. The germline V gene encodes CDR1 MDHEN and CDR2 SYDVKM. The CDR3 has 16 residues. Full variable domain (outside the CDR3, taken from reference TRBV28 and TRBJ2-2): DVKVTQSSRYLVKRTGEKVFLECVQDMDHENMFWYRQDPGLGLRLIYFSYDVKMKEKGDIPEGYSVSREKKERFSLILESASTNQTSMYLCASSELAGGNTGELFFGEGSRLTVL.

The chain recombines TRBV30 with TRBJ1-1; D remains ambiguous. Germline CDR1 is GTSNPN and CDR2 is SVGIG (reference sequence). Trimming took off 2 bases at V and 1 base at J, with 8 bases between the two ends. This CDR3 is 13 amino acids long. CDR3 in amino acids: CAWSIDGNTEAFF. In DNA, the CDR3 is TGTGCCTGGAGTATTGATGGGAACACTGAAGCTTTCTTT.

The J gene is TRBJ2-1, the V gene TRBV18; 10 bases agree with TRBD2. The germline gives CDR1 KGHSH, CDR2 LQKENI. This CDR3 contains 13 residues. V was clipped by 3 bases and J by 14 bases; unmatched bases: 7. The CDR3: CASSPPSSGSKFF. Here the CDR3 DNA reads TGTGCCAGCTCACCCCCATCTAGCGGGAGTAAGTTCTTC.

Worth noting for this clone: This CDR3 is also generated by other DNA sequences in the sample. The CDR3 region is CATSRGQGVYEQYF. CDR3 bases: TGTGCCACCAGCAGGGGACAGGGGGTCTACGAGCAGTACTTC. The gene calls are TRBV15 and TRBJ2-7, with TRBD1 matching over 11 bases. J lost 3 bases, V lost 3 bases, and 1 base had no gene match. The length of the CDR3 is 14 residues. CDR1 is LNHNV, CDR2 YYDKDF, per germline (reference sequence). Full variable domain (outside the CDR3, taken from reference TRBV15 and TRBJ2-7): DAMVIQNPRYQVTQFGKPVTLSCSQTLNHNVMYWYQQKSSQAPKLLFHYYDKDFNNEADTPDNFQSRRPNTSFCFLDIRSPGLGDTAMYLCATSRGQGVYEQYFGPGTRLTVT.

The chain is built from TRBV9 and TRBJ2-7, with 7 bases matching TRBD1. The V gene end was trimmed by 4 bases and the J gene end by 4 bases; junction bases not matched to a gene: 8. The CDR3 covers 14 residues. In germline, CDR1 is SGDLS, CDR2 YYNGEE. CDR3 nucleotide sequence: TGTGCCAGCAGCCCCTCGGGACAGAATTACGAGCAGTACTTC. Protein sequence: CASSPSGQNYEQYF. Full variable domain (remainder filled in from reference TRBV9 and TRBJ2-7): DSGVTQTPKHLITATGQRVTLRCSPRSGDLSVYWYQQSLDQGLQFLIQYYNGEERAKGNILERFSAQQFPDLHSELNLSSLELGDSALYFCASSPSGQNYEQYFGPGTRLTVT.

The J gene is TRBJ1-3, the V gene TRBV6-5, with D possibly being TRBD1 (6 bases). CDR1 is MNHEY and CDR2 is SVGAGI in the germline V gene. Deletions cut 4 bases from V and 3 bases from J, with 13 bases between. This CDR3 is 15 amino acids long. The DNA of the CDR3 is TGTGCCAGCAGTTCGCAGGGGCTTGGTGGAAACACCATATATTTT. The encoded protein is CASSSQGLGGNTIYF.

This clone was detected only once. CDR3 DNA sequence: TGCAGCGTTCATAGCGGGAGGGCTTACGAGCAGTACTTC. Its translation is CSVHSGRAYEQYF. V and J are TRBV29-1 and TRBJ2-5; 11 bases are a match to TRBD2. The J call may be mistaken, given a closer DNA end match to TRBJ2-7. Germline V gene lookup returns CDR1 SQVTM and CDR2 ANQGSEA. The CDR3 contains 13 residues.

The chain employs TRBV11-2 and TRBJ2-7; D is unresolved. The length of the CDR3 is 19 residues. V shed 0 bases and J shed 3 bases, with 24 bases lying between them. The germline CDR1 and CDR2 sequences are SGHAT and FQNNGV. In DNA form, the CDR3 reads TGTGCCAGCAGCTTAGATCCGGAAGTCTGGCCAGGCCAGTTCTACGAGCAGTACTTC. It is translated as CASSLDPEVWPGQFYEQYF.

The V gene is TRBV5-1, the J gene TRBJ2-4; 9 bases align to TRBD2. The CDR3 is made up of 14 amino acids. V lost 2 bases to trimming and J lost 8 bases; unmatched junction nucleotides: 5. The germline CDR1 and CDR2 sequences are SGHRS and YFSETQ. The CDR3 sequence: CASSFSGSADIQYF. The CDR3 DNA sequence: TGCGCCAGCAGCTTTAGCGGGAGTGCGGACATTCAGTACTTC.

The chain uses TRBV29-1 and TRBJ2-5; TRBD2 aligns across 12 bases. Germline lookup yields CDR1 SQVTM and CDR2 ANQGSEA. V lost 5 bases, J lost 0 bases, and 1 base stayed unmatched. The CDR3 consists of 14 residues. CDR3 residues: CSVRTSGDQETQYF. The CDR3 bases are TGCAGCGTTAGGACTAGCGGGGACCAAGAGACCCAGTACTTC.

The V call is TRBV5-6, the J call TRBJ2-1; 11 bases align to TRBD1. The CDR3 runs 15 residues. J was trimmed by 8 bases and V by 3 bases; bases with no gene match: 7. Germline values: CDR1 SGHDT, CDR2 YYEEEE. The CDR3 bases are TGTGCCAGCAGCTCCTGGGACAGGGGGATCGATGAGCAGTTCTTC. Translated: CASSSWDRGIDEQFF. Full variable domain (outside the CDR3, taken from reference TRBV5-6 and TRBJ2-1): DAGVTQSPTHLIKTRGQQVTLRCSPKSGHDTVSWYQQALGQGPQFIFQYYEEEERQRGNFPDRFSGHQFPNYSSELNVNALLLGDSALYLCASSSWDRGIDEQFFGPGTRLTVL.

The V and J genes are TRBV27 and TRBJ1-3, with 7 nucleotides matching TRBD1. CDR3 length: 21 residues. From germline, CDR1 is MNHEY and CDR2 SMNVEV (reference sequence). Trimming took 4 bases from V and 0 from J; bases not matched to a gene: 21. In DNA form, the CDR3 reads TGTGCCAGCAGTTCTACCCCTTACCTCCGGGACAGAATTTACTCTGGAAACACCATATATTTT. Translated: CASSSTPYLRDRIYSGNTIYF.

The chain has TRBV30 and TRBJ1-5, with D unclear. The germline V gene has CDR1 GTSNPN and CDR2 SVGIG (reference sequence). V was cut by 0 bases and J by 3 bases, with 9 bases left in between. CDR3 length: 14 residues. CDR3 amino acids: CAWSVMDSNQPQHF. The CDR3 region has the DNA TGTGCCTGGAGTGTTATGGATTCCAATCAGCCCCAGCATTTT.

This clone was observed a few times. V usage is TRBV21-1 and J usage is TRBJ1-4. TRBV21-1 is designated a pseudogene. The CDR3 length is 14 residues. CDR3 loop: CASSKRVANEKLFF. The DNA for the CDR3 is TGTGCCAGCAGCAAAAGGGTTGCTAATGAAAAACTGTTTTTT.

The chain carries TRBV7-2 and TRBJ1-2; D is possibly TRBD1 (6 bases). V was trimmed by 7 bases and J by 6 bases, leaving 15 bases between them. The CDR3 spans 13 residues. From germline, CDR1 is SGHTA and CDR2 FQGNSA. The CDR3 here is CASNPGAGHGYTF. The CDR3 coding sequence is TGTGCCAGCAACCCAGGGGCAGGTCATGGCTACACCTTC. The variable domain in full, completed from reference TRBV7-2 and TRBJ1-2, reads GAGVSQSPSNKVTEKGKDVELRCDPISGHTALYWYRQSLGQGLEFLIYFQGNSAPDKSGLPSDRFSAERTGGSVSTLTIQRTQQEDSAVYLCASNPGAGHGYTFGSGTRLTVV.

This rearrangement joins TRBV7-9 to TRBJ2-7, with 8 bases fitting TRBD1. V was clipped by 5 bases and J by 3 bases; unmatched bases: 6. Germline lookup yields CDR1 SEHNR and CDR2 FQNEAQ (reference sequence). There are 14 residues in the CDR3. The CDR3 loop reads CASSRGQGGYEQYF. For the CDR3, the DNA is TGTGCCAGCAGCAGAGGACAGGGAGGCTACGAGCAGTACTTC.

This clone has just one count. CDR3 nucleotides: TGTGCCAGCAGCTTATGGGGCAGGGGGCTTGATGAGACCCAGTACTTC. Translation: CASSLWGRGLDETQYF. The chain employs TRBV7-3 and TRBJ2-5, with 8 bases aligning to TRBD1. CDR1 and CDR2 from the germline V gene are SGHTA and FQGTGA. The CDR3 has 16 residues. The J segment lost 5 bases and the V segment lost 2 bases, leaving 10 bases of the junction unmatched.

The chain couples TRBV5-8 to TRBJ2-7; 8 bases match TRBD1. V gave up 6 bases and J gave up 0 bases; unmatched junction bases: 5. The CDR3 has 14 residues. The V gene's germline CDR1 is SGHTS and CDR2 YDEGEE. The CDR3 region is CASTRTGLSYEQYF. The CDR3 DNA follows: TGTGCCAGCACCCGGACAGGGCTCTCCTACGAGCAGTACTTC. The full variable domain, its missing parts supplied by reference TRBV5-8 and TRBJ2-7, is EAGVTQSPTHLIKTRGQQATLRCSPISGHTSVYWYQQALGLGLQFLLWYDEGEERNRGNFPPRFSGRQFPNYSSELNVNALELEDSALYLCASTRTGLSYEQYFGPGTRLTVT.